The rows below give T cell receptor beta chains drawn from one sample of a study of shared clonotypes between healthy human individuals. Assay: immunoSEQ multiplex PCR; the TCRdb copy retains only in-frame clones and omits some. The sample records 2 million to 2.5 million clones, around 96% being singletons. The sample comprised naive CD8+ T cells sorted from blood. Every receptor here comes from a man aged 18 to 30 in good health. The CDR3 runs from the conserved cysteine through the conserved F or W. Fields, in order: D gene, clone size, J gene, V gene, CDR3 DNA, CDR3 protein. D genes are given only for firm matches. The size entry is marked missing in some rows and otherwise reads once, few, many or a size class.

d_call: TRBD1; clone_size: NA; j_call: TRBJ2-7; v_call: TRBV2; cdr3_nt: TGTGCCAGCATTCCTCGGACAGGTGGCGAGCAGTACTTC; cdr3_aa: CASIPRTGGEQYF
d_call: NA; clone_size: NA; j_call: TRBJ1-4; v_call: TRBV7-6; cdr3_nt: TGTGCCAGCAGCTTATCCAGTGGGTTGGGGACTAATGAAAAACTGTTTTTT; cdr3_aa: CASSLSSGLGTNEKLFF
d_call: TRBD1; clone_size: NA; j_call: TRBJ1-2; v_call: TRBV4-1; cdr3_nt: TGCGCCAGCAGCCATTTCCTTGGGGACAGGACGGGCTATGGCTACACCTTC; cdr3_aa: CASSHFLGDRTGYGYTF
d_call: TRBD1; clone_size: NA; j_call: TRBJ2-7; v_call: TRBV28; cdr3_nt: TGTGCCAGCAGTTCGGGACAGGGGGCCCACGAGCAGTACTTC; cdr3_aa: CASSSGQGAHEQYF
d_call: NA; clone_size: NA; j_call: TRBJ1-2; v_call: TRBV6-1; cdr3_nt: TGTGCCAGCAGGGACCTCGGGCAGGGGTCTTGGGGCTACACCTTC; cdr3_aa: CASRDLGQGSWGYTF
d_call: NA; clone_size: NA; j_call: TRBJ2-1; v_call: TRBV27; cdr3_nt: TGTGCCAGCAGTTTAAAGTACAATGAGCAGTTCTTC; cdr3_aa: CASSLKYNEQFF
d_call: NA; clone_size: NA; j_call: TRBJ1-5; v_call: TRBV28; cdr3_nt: TGTGCCAGCAGAGTCTACCCGAATCAGCCCCAGCATTTT; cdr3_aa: CASRVYPNQPQHF
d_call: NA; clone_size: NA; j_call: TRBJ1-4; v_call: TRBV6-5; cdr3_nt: TGTGCCAGCAGTTACTCCGAGGAGGGATCTCTCGAAAAACTGTTTTTT; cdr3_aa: CASSYSEEGSLEKLFF
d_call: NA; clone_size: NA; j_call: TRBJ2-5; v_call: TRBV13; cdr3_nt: NA; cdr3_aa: CASRVGPVRPSTSGQGGLETQYF
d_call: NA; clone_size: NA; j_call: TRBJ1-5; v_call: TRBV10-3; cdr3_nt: TGTGCCATCAGTGAAGACCCTAGCAATCAGCCCCAGCATTTT; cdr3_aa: CAISEDPSNQPQHF
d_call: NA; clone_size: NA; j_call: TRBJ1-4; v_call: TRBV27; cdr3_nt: TGTGCCAGCAGAGGGGCAGGGTGGGAAAAACTGTTTTTT; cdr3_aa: CASRGAGWEKLFF
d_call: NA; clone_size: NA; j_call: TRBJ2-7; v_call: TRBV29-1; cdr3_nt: TGCAGCGTTGAAACGGGTAAAGGCTACGAGCAGTACTTC; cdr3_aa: CSVETGKGYEQYF
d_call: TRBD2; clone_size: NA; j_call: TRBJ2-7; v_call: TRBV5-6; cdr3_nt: TGTGCCAGCACCCCGGGAGGGTCCCCCGAGCAGTACTTC; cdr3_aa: CASTPGGSPEQYF
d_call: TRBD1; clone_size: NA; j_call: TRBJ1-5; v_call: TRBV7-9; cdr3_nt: TGTGCCAGCAGCCTCGGGACAGGGGGCCGGCAGCCCCAGCATTTT; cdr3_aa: CASSLGTGGRQPQHF
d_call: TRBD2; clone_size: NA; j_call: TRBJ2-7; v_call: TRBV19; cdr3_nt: TGTGCCAGTAGTCCGGGGGGGGACGAGCAGTACTTC; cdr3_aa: CASSPGGDEQYF
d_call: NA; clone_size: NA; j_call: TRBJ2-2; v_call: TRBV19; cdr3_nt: TGTGCCAGTAGTATAGAAGGGTCCGGGGAGCTGTTTTTT; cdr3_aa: CASSIEGSGELFF
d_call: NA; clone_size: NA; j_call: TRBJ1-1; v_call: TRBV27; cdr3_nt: TGTGCCAGCAGTTTGTCCGGGGATCCGAACACTGAAGCTTTCTTT; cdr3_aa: CASSLSGDPNTEAFF
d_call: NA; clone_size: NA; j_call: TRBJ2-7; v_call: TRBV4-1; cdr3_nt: TGCGCCAGCAGCCAAGATGGGGGGTGGGTGTACGAGCAGTACTTC; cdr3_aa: CASSQDGGWVYEQYF
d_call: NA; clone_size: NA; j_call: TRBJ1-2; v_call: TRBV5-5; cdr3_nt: TGTGCCAGCAGCGGGGGAGACTATGGCTACACCTTC; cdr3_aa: CASSGGDYGYTF
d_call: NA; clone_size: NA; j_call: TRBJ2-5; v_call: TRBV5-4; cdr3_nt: TGTGCCAGCAGCGACCCTGGCCTCAAGGGAGAGACCCAGTACTTC; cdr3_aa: CASSDPGLKGETQYF
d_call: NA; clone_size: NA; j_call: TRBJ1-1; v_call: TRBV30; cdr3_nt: TGTGCCTGGAGTGGTGGGGACCCAAGCATGAACACTGAAGCTTTCTTT; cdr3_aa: CAWSGGDPSMNTEAFF
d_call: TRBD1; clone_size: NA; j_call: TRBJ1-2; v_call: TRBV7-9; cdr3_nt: TGTGCCAGCAGCTCAATCGGACAGGGCCGAAGCATTGGCTACACCTTC; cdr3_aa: CASSSIGQGRSIGYTF
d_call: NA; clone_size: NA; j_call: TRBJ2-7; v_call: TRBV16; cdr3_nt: TGTGCCAGTCAGGGGGGACGAGCCGAGCAGTACTTC; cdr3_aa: CASQGGRAEQYF
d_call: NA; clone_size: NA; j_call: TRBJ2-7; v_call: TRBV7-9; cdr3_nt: TGTGCCAGCACCAGACAGGACGACCCTTACGAGCAGTACTTC; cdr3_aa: CASTRQDDPYEQYF
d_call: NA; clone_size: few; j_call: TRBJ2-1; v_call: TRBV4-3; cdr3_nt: TGCGCCAGCAGCCAAGAAGCCGACAGTTTCTACAATGAGCAGTTCTTC; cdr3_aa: CASSQEADSFYNEQFF
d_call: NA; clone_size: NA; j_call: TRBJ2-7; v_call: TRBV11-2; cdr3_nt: TGTGCCAGCAGCCCAGACACCTACGAGCAGTACTTC; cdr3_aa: CASSPDTYEQYF
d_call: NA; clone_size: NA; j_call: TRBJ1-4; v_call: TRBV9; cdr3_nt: TGTGCCAGCAGCGCCGCCTTTGGTGAAAAACTGTTTTTT; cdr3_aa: CASSAAFGEKLFF
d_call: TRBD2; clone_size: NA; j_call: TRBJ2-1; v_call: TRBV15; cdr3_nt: TGTGCCACCAGCAGCTTAGCGGGGGGGCCGTCCAATGAGCAGTTCTTC; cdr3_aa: CATSSLAGGPSNEQFF
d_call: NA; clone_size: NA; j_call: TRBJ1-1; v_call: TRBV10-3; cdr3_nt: TGTGCCATCACCGTCGGCACTGAAGCTTTCTTT; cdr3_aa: CAITVGTEAFF
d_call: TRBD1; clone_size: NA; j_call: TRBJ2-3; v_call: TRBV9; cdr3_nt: TGTGCCAGCAGCGTTCAGACAGGGTTGACAGATACGCAGTATTTT; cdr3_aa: CASSVQTGLTDTQYF
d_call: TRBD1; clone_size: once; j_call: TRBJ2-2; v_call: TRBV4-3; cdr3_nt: TGCGCCAGCAGCCAAGATCCCACAGGGGGCTTGACCGGGGAGCTGTTTTTT; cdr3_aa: CASSQDPTGGLTGELFF
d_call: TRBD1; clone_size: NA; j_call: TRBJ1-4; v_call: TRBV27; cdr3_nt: TGTGCCAGCAGACCGACAGGGGGCAATGAAAAACTGTTTTTT; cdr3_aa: CASRPTGGNEKLFF
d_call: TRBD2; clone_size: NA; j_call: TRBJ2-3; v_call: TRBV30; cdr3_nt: TGTGCCTGGATGGGGGGGAGCACAGATACGCAGTATTTT; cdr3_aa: CAWMGGSTDTQYF
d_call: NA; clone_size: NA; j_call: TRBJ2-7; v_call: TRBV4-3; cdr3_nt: TGCGCCAGCAGCCAGGACGCAGGGGAGCAGTACTTC; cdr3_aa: CASSQDAGEQYF
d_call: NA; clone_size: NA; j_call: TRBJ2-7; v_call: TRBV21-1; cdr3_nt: TGTGCCAGCAGCAAATGGCTAGCGGGGGTTACCTACGAGCAGTACTTC; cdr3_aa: CASSKWLAGVTYEQYF